The 14 T cell receptor beta chains below all came from one sample that was sequenced in a study of shared clonotypes between healthy human individuals. Repertoires were generated with immunoSEQ multiplex PCR, while TCRdb's copy carries only in-frame clones and drops some. The sample has around 990,000 clones, 70% to 80% seen once. Sequenced input: memory CD4+ T cells from PBMCs. The sample's subset: CD45RA-negative fraction. These TCRs come from a young man in good health. Some clones in this sample may be carry-over from other donors' samples.

This clone was detected only a few times. V and J are TRBV5-6 and TRBJ2-7, with D possibly called TRBD1 or TRBD2 (5 bases each). Germline V CDR1 and CDR2: SGHDT, YYEEEE. The V end was cut by 6 bases, the J end by 1 base, with 23 bases between. The CDR3 sequence is 17 residues long. CDR3 sequence reads: CASNLRSTGTLSYEQYF. The CDR3 nucleotides read TGTGCCAGCAACCTAAGGTCAACCGGGACCCTATCCTACGAGCAGTACTTC.

V is TRBV7-2 and J is TRBJ2-7; D gene ambiguous. CDR3 length: 15 amino acids. Germline V gives CDR1 SGHTA, CDR2 FQGNSA. V was pared by 7 bases and J by 0 bases, with 16 bases between. This CDR3 reads CASTLGNSYSYEQYF. In nucleotides, the CDR3 is TGTGCCAGCACCTTGGGAAACAGCTACTCCTACGAGCAGTACTTC.

For the CDR3, the DNA is TGTGCCAGCATTAAGTCCGGGGAGCTGTTTTTT. This gives the protein CASIKSGELFF. The J gene is TRBJ2-2, the V gene TRBV2; D is unresolved. CDR3 length: 11 amino acids. V shed 7 bases and J shed 6 bases, with 6 bases lying between them. Germline CDR1 is SNHLY and CDR2 is FYNNEI. The full variable domain, its missing parts supplied by reference TRBV2 and TRBJ2-2, is EPEVTQTPSHQVTQMGQEVILRCVPISNHLYFYWYRQILGQKVEFLVSFYNNEISEKSEIFDDQFSVERPDGSNFTLKIRSTKLEDSAMYFCASIKSGELFFGEGSRLTVL.

The V gene is TRBV7-9, the J gene TRBJ1-2; TRBD1 aligns across 8 bases. The CDR3 is made up of 16 amino acids. The ends lost 1 base at V and 4 bases at J; junction bases unmatched: 8. The V gene's germline CDR1 is SEHNR and CDR2 FQNEAQ (reference sequence). The CDR3 bases are TGTGCCAGCAGCTTAGGCCGGGACAGGAGAGTCTATGGCTACACCTTC. Translation: CASSLGRDRRVYGYTF.

The chain has TRBV18 and TRBJ2-3, with 7 bases identical to TRBD1. Germline V gives CDR1 KGHSH, CDR2 LQKENI. V shed 6 bases and J 6 bases; nucleotides not matched to a gene: 3. This CDR3 has 12 residues. CDR3 residues: CASSSQGDTQYF. In DNA, the CDR3 is TGTGCCAGCTCGTCACAGGGGGATACGCAGTATTTT.

Only a few counts were recorded for this clone. This chain links TRBV28 with TRBJ1-5; D may be TRBD1 (5 bases). The CDR3 totals 12 residues. V lost 6 bases, J lost 7 bases, and 10 bases lay in between. CDR1 MDHEN and CDR2 SYDVKM come from the germline V gene. CDR3 DNA: TGTGCCAGCAGGGTGACAGAGCAGCCCCAGCATTTT. It specifies CASRVTEQPQHF. Full variable domain (rest looked up from reference TRBV28 and TRBJ1-5): DVKVTQSSRYLVKRTGEKVFLECVQDMDHENMFWYRQDPGLGLRLIYFSYDVKMKEKGDIPEGYSVSREKKERFSLILESASTNQTSMYLCASRVTEQPQHFGDGTRLSIL.

The table lists this clone with a count of one. The chain joins TRBV6-5 to TRBJ1-2; D gene ambiguous. Germline-derived CDR1 and CDR2 are MNHEY and SVGAGI. The germline V and J ends were trimmed by 3 bases and 8 bases, with 13 bases remaining between them. The CDR3 runs to 13 residues. For the CDR3, the DNA is TGTGCCAGCAGTTATGACCACAGCCGCGGCTACACCTTC. This gives the protein CASSYDHSRGYTF.

The genes are TRBV5-1 and TRBJ1-5; possibly TRBD1 for D (6 bases). Trimming cost V 2 bases and J 2 bases, with 11 bases left between them. The CDR3 length is 15 residues. Germline CDR1 is SGHRS and CDR2 is YFSETQ. The chain's CDR3 is CASSLQGLGNQPQHF. The CDR3 DNA reads TGCGCCAGCAGCTTACAGGGACTGGGCAATCAGCCCCAGCATTTT.

The chain couples TRBV7-3 to TRBJ2-7, with D perhaps given as TRBD1 or TRBD2 (5 bases each). Trimming took 2 bases from V and 6 from J, leaving 11 bases between them. Per germline, CDR1 SGHTA and CDR2 FQGTGA. This CDR3 is 13 amino acids long. The CDR3 nucleotides read TGTGCCAGCAGCTTAGGGGGTCCGGGCGAGCAGTACTTC. Amino acids: CASSLGGPGEQYF.

This clone has a handful of counts. This chain uses TRBV30 with TRBJ2-5, with D hard to call. The V gene's germline CDR1 is GTSNPN and CDR2 SVGIG (reference sequence). The CDR3 has 12 amino acids. Trimming removed 0 bases at V and 6 bases at J, with 8 bases between. The DNA for the CDR3 is TGTGCCTGGAGTGTACAAAGTAAGACCCAGTACTTC. Translating gives CAWSVQSKTQYF.

This chain joins TRBV6-5 and TRBJ2-3, with TRBD1 matching 7 bases. The V gene end was trimmed by 9 bases and the J gene end by 3 bases; junction bases not matched to a gene: 12. This CDR3 has 15 residues. Germline V gene lookup returns CDR1 MNHEY and CDR2 SVGAGI. CDR3 sequence (DNA): TGTGCCAGTAAACAGGGGTTGGGGCTGACAGATACGCAGTATTTT. Translating it yields CASKQGLGLTDTQYF.

This clone turned up a few times. J is TRBJ1-3 and V is TRBV19, with D perhaps TRBD1 (6 bases). V lost 10 bases, J lost 3 bases, and 22 bases lay in between. The CDR3 has 16 residues. Per the germline V gene, CDR1 is LNHDA and CDR2 is SQIVND (reference sequence). Here the CDR3 DNA reads TGTGCCACCAACCCGACCACAGGGCGATATGGAAACACCATATATTTT. It yields the protein CATNPTTGRYGNTIYF.

This clone showed up just once. V is TRBV6-1 and J is TRBJ2-2; perhaps TRBD2 as D (5 bases). The germline CDR1 and CDR2 sequences are MNHNS and SASEGT. CDR3 length: 14 amino acids. Trimming took off 6 bases at V and 0 bases at J, with 8 bases between the two ends. The CDR3 nucleotides read TGTGCCAGCAGGAGGGTAGCGAACACCGGGGAGCTGTTTTTT. Translated, it gives CASRRVANTGELFF.

The gene calls are TRBV19 and TRBJ1-3; D is possibly TRBD1 (5 bases). CDR1 is LNHDA, CDR2 SQIVND, per germline (reference sequence). This CDR3 is 16 amino acids long. V lost 8 bases and J 0 bases, leaving 17 bases between the germline ends. The CDR3 DNA is TGTGCCAGTCCCGCATCTGCTGGGGGCTCTGGAAACACCATATATTTT. Translation gives CASPASAGGSGNTIYF.